These 23 T cell receptor beta chains originate from one sample sequenced in a study of shared clonotypes between healthy human individuals. Data came from immunoSEQ multiplex PCR; TCRdb stores just in-frame clones and leaves some out. The sample gives 950,000 to 1,300,000 clones, under 80% of which show up once; about 1.5% is in the top ten. The sample taken for sequencing was memory CD4+ T cells sorted from blood. The subset is: CD45RA-negative fraction. These receptor sequences come from a man in his late teens or twenties in good health.

The genes are TRBV18 and TRBJ2-1; TRBD2 matches 11 bases. CDR1 and CDR2 (germline): KGHSH, LQKENI. J was trimmed by 5 bases and V by 3 bases; bases with no gene match: 3. The CDR3 contains 15 residues. This CDR3 reads CASSPTLAGDNEQFF. The CDR3 DNA sequence: TGTGCCAGCTCACCGACACTAGCGGGGGACAATGAGCAGTTCTTC.

This chain joins TRBV10-3 and TRBJ2-7; 9 bases fit TRBD2. V gave up 2 bases and J gave up 4 bases; unmatched junction bases: 3. CDR3 length: 14 residues. Per the germline V gene, CDR1 is ENHRY and CDR2 is SYGVKD. CDR3 bases: TGTGCCATCAGTGAGGGCGGGAGGGCTTACGAGCAGTACTTC. It translates to CAISEGGRAYEQYF.

This clone was seen repeatedly, ten times or more. The J gene is TRBJ2-7, the V gene TRBV10-3; 8 nucleotides agree with TRBD2. Per germline, CDR1 ENHRY and CDR2 SYGVKD. There are 14 residues in the CDR3. The V gene end was trimmed by 4 bases and the J gene end by 7 bases; junction bases not matched to a gene: 9. The CDR3, as DNA: TGTGCCATCAGTGGGGGACTAGTGGTAAGGGAGCAGTACTTC. It translates to CAISGGLVVREQYF.

V is TRBV7-9 and J is TRBJ2-3; 9 nucleotides match TRBD2. Germline V gene data show CDR1 as SEHNR and CDR2 as FQNEAQ (reference sequence). V was clipped by 5 bases and J by 6 bases; unmatched bases: 15. The CDR3 runs to 17 residues. CDR3 sequence (DNA): TGTGCCAGCAGCCTGCTGCCCAGCGGGAGGCCGAGTGATACGCAGTATTTT. Its protein product is CASSLLPSGRPSDTQYF.

The chain couples TRBV5-4 to TRBJ1-6; no clear D. This CDR3 region has 14 residues. Germline CDR1 SGHNT, CDR2 YYREEE (reference sequence). Deletions cut 2 bases from V and 8 bases from J, with 11 bases between. The CDR3 DNA is TGTGCCAGCAGCTTCGACAAGAAGGATTCACCCCTCCACTTT. Its protein product is CASSFDKKDSPLHF.

The chain employs TRBV6-5 and TRBJ2-7; D remains unclear. The CDR3 is made up of 13 amino acids. Germline V gene data show CDR1 as MNHEY and CDR2 as SVGAGI. With 4 bases removed from V and 0 bases from J, the gap between germline ends came to 7 bases. Written as DNA, the CDR3 is TGTGCCAGCAGTTTTGGCCTCTCCTACGAGCAGTACTTC. Protein sequence: CASSFGLSYEQYF.

The chain recombines TRBV11-2 with TRBJ2-5, with D unclear. The V gene's germline CDR1 is SGHAT and CDR2 FQNNGV. This CDR3 is 14 amino acids long. Trimming removed 5 bases from V and 7 bases from J, with 17 bases in between. The CDR3 DNA sequence: TGTGCCAGCAGCCTCCGGTCAGATGGTGGGACCCAGTACTTC. Its translation: CASSLRSDGGTQYF.

The rearrangement uses TRBV7-6 and TRBJ1-2; unclear D gene. Germline loops: CDR1 SGHVS, CDR2 FNYEAQ. The V and J ends lost 2 bases and 8 bases respectively, with 12 bases between them. This CDR3 spans 13 amino acids. The CDR3 coding sequence is TGTGCCAGCAGCTTACTGAGAGGCTTGGGCTACACCTTC. This codes for CASSLLRGLGYTF.

V and J are TRBV6-6 and TRBJ2-2, with D unresolved. This CDR3 contains 13 residues. Germline lookup yields CDR1 MNHNY and CDR2 SVGAGI (reference sequence). The germline V and J ends were trimmed by 6 bases and 6 bases, with 11 bases remaining between them. CDR3 region: CASSRPGPGELFF. The CDR3 DNA is TGTGCCAGCAGCCGCCCGGGTCCCGGGGAGCTGTTTTTT.

The V gene is TRBV5-8, the J gene TRBJ2-1; D is possibly TRBD2 (6 bases). CDR1 SGHTS and CDR2 YDEGEE come from the germline V gene. Trimming pared 2 bases from V and 5 bases from J, leaving 14 bases between. This CDR3 contains 15 residues. CDR3 loop: CASSFPGGRHNEQFF. CDR3 nucleotides: TGTGCCAGCAGCTTTCCTGGGGGGAGGCACAATGAGCAGTTCTTC.

This sequence joins TRBV9 and TRBJ2-5; 13 positions match TRBD2. The J segment lost 2 bases and the V segment lost 4 bases, leaving 5 bases of the junction unmatched. The length of the CDR3 is 16 residues. The germline V gene encodes CDR1 SGDLS and CDR2 YYNGEE. This CDR3 is CASSRGTSGIQETQYF. In DNA form, the CDR3 reads TGTGCCAGCAGCCGCGGGACTAGCGGGATTCAAGAGACCCAGTACTTC.

V is TRBV28 and J is TRBJ2-7, with a possible D match to TRBD1 (6 bases). Per germline, CDR1 MDHEN and CDR2 SYDVKM. The CDR3 length is 14 residues. The germline V and J ends were trimmed by 4 bases and 3 bases, with 13 bases remaining between them. CDR3 coding DNA: TGTGCCAGCAGTTCCGGGACAAGGGGCTACGAGCAGTACTTC. It translates to CASSSGTRGYEQYF. The variable domain in full, with the rest retrieved from reference TRBV28 and TRBJ2-7, is DVKVTQSSRYLVKRTGEKVFLECVQDMDHENMFWYRQDPGLGLRLIYFSYDVKMKEKGDIPEGYSVSREKKERFSLILESASTNQTSMYLCASSSGTRGYEQYFGPGTRLTVT.

The gene calls are TRBV6-6 and TRBJ2-3; D is possibly TRBD2 (6 bases). CDR1 and CDR2 from the germline V gene are MNHNY and SVGAGI (reference sequence). V dropped 7 bases and J dropped 5 bases, with 19 bases sitting between them. The CDR3 contains 15 residues. The CDR3 loop reads CASTVRGGIVDTQYF. The CDR3 coding sequence is TGTGCCAGCACCGTCCGGGGAGGCATAGTAGATACGCAGTATTTT.

The rearrangement links TRBV30 to TRBJ2-2, with D unresolved. There are 14 residues in the CDR3. Per the germline V gene, CDR1 is GTSNPN and CDR2 is SVGIG (reference sequence). Trimming pared 4 bases from V and 4 bases from J, leaving 13 bases between. For the CDR3, the DNA is TGTGCCTGGACGAGGCAAGTCCTCACCGGGGAGCTGTTTTTT. Protein product: CAWTRQVLTGELFF.

This chain uses TRBV11-2 with TRBJ2-3; 9 bases are shared with TRBD2. The J segment lost 6 bases and the V segment lost 3 bases, leaving 1 base of the junction unmatched. CDR3 length: 13 residues. Germline CDR1 reads SGHAT; CDR2 reads FQNNGV. CDR3 residues: CASSFAGGDTQYF. As DNA, the CDR3 is TGTGCCAGCAGCTTCGCGGGGGGGGATACGCAGTATTTT.

Turning to this clone: Other DNA variants within this sample encode the same CDR3. The V gene is TRBV7-9, the J gene TRBJ2-7, with D uncertain. CDR1 SEHNR and CDR2 FQNEAQ come from the germline V gene (reference sequence). The CDR3 is 12 residues long. Trimming removed 1 base from V and 4 bases from J, with 5 bases in between. The CDR3 sequence is CASSLVGYEQYF. CDR3 DNA: TGTGCCAGCAGCTTAGTGGGGTACGAGCAGTACTTC.

Points on this clone: The same CDR3 can be traced to other DNA sequences in this sample. V gene TRBV19 combines with J gene TRBJ2-3; 10 nucleotides agree with TRBD2. V lost 8 bases to trimming and J lost 1 base; unmatched junction nucleotides: 3. Looked up from germline, CDR1 is LNHDA and CDR2 is SQIVND (reference sequence). This CDR3 has 14 amino acids. The CDR3, as DNA: TGTGCCAGTTCGCTAGCGGGGGGCACAGATACGCAGTATTTT. Its translation is CASSLAGGTDTQYF.

This sequence joins TRBV7-8 and TRBJ2-5, with TRBD1 as a possible D gene (6 bases). Between the trimmed V and J ends, which lost 5 bases and 3 bases, there was a span of 16 bases. Per germline, CDR1 SGHVS and CDR2 FQNEAQ. The CDR3 loop spans 15 amino acids. CDR3 nucleotide sequence: TGTGCCAGCAGCCCTACCTCAGGGGCCAAAGAGACCCAGTACTTC. Protein sequence: CASSPTSGAKETQYF.

The gene calls are TRBV19 and TRBJ1-1; D gene unclear. The CDR3 runs 13 residues. V lost 5 bases, J lost 9 bases, and 16 bases lay in between. Germline CDR1 and CDR2: LNHDA and SQIVND (reference sequence). CDR3 in DNA: TGTGCCAGTAGTCTCCCGACCGATACCAAAGCTTTCTTT. It codes for CASSLPTDTKAFF. The full variable domain, with the rest looked up from reference TRBV19 and TRBJ1-1, is DGGITQSPKYLFRKEGQNVTLSCEQNLNHDAMYWYRQDPGQGLRLIYYSQIVNDFQKGDIAEGYSVSREKKESFPLTVTSAQKNPTAFYLCASSLPTDTKAFFGQGTRLTVV.

The rearrangement uses TRBV18 and TRBJ2-3; the D is unclear. V shed 3 bases and J shed 4 bases, with 11 bases lying between them. This CDR3 contains 14 residues. CDR1 KGHSH and CDR2 LQKENI come from the germline V gene. DNA of the CDR3: TGTGCCAGCTCACCTCGTCTAGAAGCAGATACGCAGTATTTT. Encoded protein: CASSPRLEADTQYF.

The chain joins TRBV5-4 to TRBJ2-7; 14 positions agree with TRBD2. Trimming removed 0 bases from V and 3 bases from J; junction bases left unmatched: 8. There are 18 residues in the CDR3. Germline lookup yields CDR1 SGHNT and CDR2 YYREEE (reference sequence). CDR3 protein: CASSLGGTSGSSIYEQYF. The CDR3 DNA sequence: TGTGCCAGCAGCTTGGGCGGGACTAGCGGGAGTAGTATCTACGAGCAGTACTTC. Combining the CDR3 with reference TRBV5-4 and TRBJ2-7 gives the whole variable domain ETGVTQSPTHLIKTRGQQVTLRCSSQSGHNTVSWYQQALGQGPQFIFQYYREEENGRGNFPPRFSGLQFPNYSSELNVNALELDDSALYLCASSLGGTSGSSIYEQYFGPGTRLTVT.

The CDR3 coding sequence is TGTGCCAGCAGCAGACCTTGGACAGGGTTGACTGAAGCTTTCTTT. Encoded protein: CASSRPWTGLTEAFF. The chain uses TRBV28 and TRBJ1-1, with 8 nucleotides matching TRBD1. CDR1 is MDHEN, CDR2 SYDVKM, per germline. The CDR3 loop spans 15 amino acids. V trimming: 6 bases; J trimming: 5 bases; junction bases outside the gene matches: 11.

The count of this clone is one. V usage is TRBV15 and J usage is TRBJ2-1, with 8 bases identical to TRBD2. Trimming removed 1 base from V and 2 bases from J; junction bases left unmatched: 10. The CDR3 runs 18 residues. Germline CDR1 and CDR2: LNHNV and YYDKDF (reference sequence). The CDR3 DNA is TGTGCCACCAGCAGAGGTTCCGGGGGGGCGACACCCTACAATGAGCAGTTCTTC. It codes for CATSRGSGGATPYNEQFF.